This T cell receptor (beta chain) was retrieved from a study of shared clonotypes between healthy human individuals (dated by TCRdb to 2020 to 2022). The study in broad terms: Three men and a couple of women, aged 18 to 49 years, made up the cohort. For each donor, three plates each were used for CD4 naive and CD4 memory, two plates were used for CD8 naive, and one plate was used for CD8 memory. The study deeply sequenced blood TCR repertoires of five healthy adults to estimate repertoire size and the extent of clonotype sharing between individuals. Libraries were prepared and TCR repertoires were sequenced by different laboratories using diverse techniques, in order to increase sequencing depth and limit assay-specific biases. Leukapheresis yielded between about 0.94 and 8.9 billion PBMCs per donor. Study-wide conclusions, independent of this receptor: Higher generation probabilities were observed for clonotypes shared by all four sorted-subset donors than for non-shared clonotypes. Sharing across a few donors was observed for about 5% of naive CD4, around 3.5% of naive CD8, 2% to 2.5% of memory CD4, and approximately 0.41% of memory CD8 clonotypes. Because the study included only a small number of donors, the genetic and exposure-history diversity represented was limited. Naive subsets generally had larger estimated clonotype richness than memory subsets did. Sampling was limited to blood, and TCR repertoires in tissue likely differ from TCR repertoires in blood. Based on pairwise subsampling, the degree of clonotype sharing among donors was expected to be affected by sequencing depth. Rarefaction of sorted-subset datasets indicated incomplete sequencing despite the large sequencing depth.

The donors were healthy, HIV-negative adults with no recently reported acute infections or vaccinations. Only Caucasian adults living in Nashville, Tennessee, USA were represented among the donors. CD4+ T cells were enriched by magnetic negative selection, after which naive cells were positively selected on CD45RA and the negative fraction was taken as the memory subset. Blood was obtained by leukapheresis, after which PBMCs were separated by Ficoll-Histopaque density gradient centrifugation and cryopreserved in liquid nitrogen vapor phase. Purity and quantity of every magnetically sorted T cell population were checked by analytical flow cytometry. Genomic DNA was isolated from every sorted fraction and measured by UV absorbance on a Nanodrop 2000c. This clone showed up just once. There is no known antigen for this receptor. No much larger clone is present one base from it, and per-base qualities are unavailable.

The germline V gene sets CDR1 to SGHRS and CDR2 to YFSETQ. V lost 0 bases and J lost 4 bases; the stretch between them is 10 bases long. The CDR3 measures 14 amino acids from cysteine to phenylalanine. Left in the record is the CDR3 DNA by itself, 42 bases read in frame from the first base. Using the deep immunoSEQ assay, TCR CDR3 regions were amplified from genomic DNA by multiplex PCR. Extracted genomic DNA from each cell subset was distributed evenly across all wells of several immunoSEQ 96-well plates, and each plate was treated as a replicate. Each replicate PCR for sorted subsets received 200 ng genomic DNA, equal to about 30,000 T cell genomes. The purified libraries were quantified using a Qubit 3.0 fluorometer, sized with a Bioanalyzer 2100, and then quantified again using the KAPA Library Quantification kit. Each immunoSEQ 96-well plate was sequenced on its own single-read 150-cycle Illumina NextSeq 550 flow cell. Per the authors' processing: Because the immunoSEQ output included only junctional sequences and no quality scores, the filtering could not be the same as the filtering used for full-length reads. Sequences were annotated with PyIR, a Python wrapper for IgBLAST v1.9, and V/J genes and CDR3 were assigned using IMGT germline references. Reads were filtered out if the reads had weak V/J assignments (E-value above 1e-6), no CDR3, stop codons, out-of-frame junctions, or ambiguous translated residues. A V3J clonotype was defined by an identical inferred V gene, J gene, and CDR3 amino acid sequence. Percentage overlap between repertoires was computed as shared unique clonotypes divided by the size of the smaller repertoire. Repertoire richness was assessed with RTK rarefaction, the Chao1 estimator, and Recon v2.1 estimates of unobserved clonotypes. For all TCRbeta clonotypes obtained by the gDNA method from a handful of donors, generation probabilities were computed with OLGA. Held by TCRdb, this immuneACCESS table contains in-frame sequences only and omits some clones. Under half of the omission traces to an unresolved V gene where checked; the cause of the rest is unknown. The V and J calls and clone size were taken over from that table, and D and trimming were inferred from the DNA. The sample records some 2,400,000 clones, roughly 95% of which are singletons. The top ten clones comprise over 0.1% of the sample.

Here the chain combines TRBV5-1 and TRBJ1-2; too little of a D gene remains to name it. This TCR was sampled from a man younger than 30 in good health. Sequencing was carried out using naive CD4+ T cells sorted from blood. The intended sense of this specimen's cell subset or site label: CD45RA+ positively selected. The nucleotide sequence reads as follows: TGCGCCAGCAGCTTGGATACCGGAAGCTATGGCTACACCTTC. It is translated as CASSLDTGSYGYTF.